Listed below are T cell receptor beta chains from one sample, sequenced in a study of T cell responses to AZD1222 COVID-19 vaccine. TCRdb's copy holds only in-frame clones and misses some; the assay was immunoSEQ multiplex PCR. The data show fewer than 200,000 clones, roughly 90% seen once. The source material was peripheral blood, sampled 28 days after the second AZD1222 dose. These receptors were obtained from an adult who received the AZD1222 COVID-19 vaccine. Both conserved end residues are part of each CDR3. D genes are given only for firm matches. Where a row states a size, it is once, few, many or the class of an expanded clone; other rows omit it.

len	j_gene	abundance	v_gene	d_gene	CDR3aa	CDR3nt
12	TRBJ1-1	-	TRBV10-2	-	CASTRVNTEAFF	TGCGCCAGCACCAGGGTGAACACTGAAGCTTTCTTT
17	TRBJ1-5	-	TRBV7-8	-	CASSSSGGTKIHQPQHF	TGTGCCAGCAGCTCATCTGGGGGGACAAAGATCCATCAGCCCCAGCATTTT
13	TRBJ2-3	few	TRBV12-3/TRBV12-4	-	CASSLMPTDTQYF	TGTGCCAGCAGTTTAATGCCGACAGATACGCAGTATTTT
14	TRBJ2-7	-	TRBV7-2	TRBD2	CASRTGTNSYEQYF	TGTGCCAGCAGGACCGGGACTAATTCCTACGAGCAGTACTTC
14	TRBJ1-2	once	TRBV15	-	CATSRDGYNYGYTF	TGTGCCACCAGCAGAGATGGGTATAACTATGGCTACACCTTC
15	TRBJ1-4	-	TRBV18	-	CASSPLGLNNEKLFF	TGTGCCAGCTCACCACTTGGGCTTAATAATGAAAAACTGTTTTTT
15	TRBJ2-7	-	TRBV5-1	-	CASRGPGLPSGEQYF	TGCGCCAGCAGGGGCCCGGGACTCCCCTCGGGGGAGCAGTACTTC
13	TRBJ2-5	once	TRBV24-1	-	CATSEERTETQYF	TGTGCCACCAGTGAAGAAAGGACGGAGACCCAGTACTTC
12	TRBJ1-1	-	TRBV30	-	CAWSTGYTEAFF	TGTGCCTGGAGTACAGGCTACACTGAAGCTTTCTTT
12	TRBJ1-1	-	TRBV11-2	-	CASSFFNTEAFF	TGTGCCAGCAGCTTCTTTAACACTGAAGCTTTCTTT
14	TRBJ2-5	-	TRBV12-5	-	CASGLGMVTETQYF	TGTGCTAGTGGTTTGGGGATGGTGACGGAGACCCAGTACTTC
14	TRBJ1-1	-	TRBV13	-	CASSLAGRVTEAFF	TGTGCCAGCAGCTTAGCGGGCAGGGTCACTGAAGCTTTCTTT
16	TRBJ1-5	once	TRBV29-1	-	CSAAYGATGSNQPQHF	TGCAGCGCGGCATATGGGGCGACGGGCAGTAATCAGCCCCAGCATTTT
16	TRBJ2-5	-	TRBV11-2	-	CASSSTRDSRDETQYF	TGTGCCAGCAGCTCAACCCGGGACTCCAGAGACGAGACCCAGTACTTC
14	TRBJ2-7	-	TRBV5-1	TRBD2	CASSLGTSGGEQYF	TGCGCCAGCAGCCTAGGGACTAGCGGGGGGGAGCAGTACTTC
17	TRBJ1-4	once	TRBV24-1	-	CATSDLGDRYRFLKLFF	TGTGCCACCAGTGACCTGGGGGACCGCTACCGATTTCTGAAACTGTTTTTT
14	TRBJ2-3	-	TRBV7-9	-	CASIYRANTDTQYF	TGTGCCAGCATATACAGGGCAAACACAGATACGCAGTATTTT
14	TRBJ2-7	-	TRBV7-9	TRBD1	CASSSTGGFNEQYF	TGTGCCAGCAGCTCTACAGGGGGTTTTAACGAGCAGTACTTC
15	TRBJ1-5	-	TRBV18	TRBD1	CASSPQGGVGQPQHF	TGTGCCAGCTCACCCCAGGGGGGCGTTGGACAGCCCCAGCATTTT
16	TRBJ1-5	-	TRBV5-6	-	CASSYQSDSRNQPQHF	TGTGCCAGCAGCTATCAGTCGGACAGCCGCAATCAGCCCCAGCATTTT